The rows below give T cell receptor beta chains drawn from one sample of a study of blood T cell repertoires in COVID-19. This table comes from immunoSEQ multiplex PCR, and its TCRdb copy is limited to in-frame clones, with some not included. The sample contains around 400,000 clones, 80% to 95% of which appear only once. Sequencing input: PBMCs or T cells enriched from blood (not recorded which). These receptors were obtained from a woman in her 40s who had been exposed to COVID-19. Each CDR3 is given with its conserved first and last residue. The D gene is left open where the match is weak. Clone size is shown for a subset of rows, as once, few, many or a class of expanded clone.

J	size	V	D	CDR3	DNA
TRBJ1-3	.	TRBV2	.	CASSTGFTGNTIYF	TGTGCCAGCAGTACAGGGTTTACTGGAAACACCATATATTTT
TRBJ1-2	.	TRBV6-1	.	CASSEAGDGYTF	TGTGCCAGCAGTGAAGCGGGAGATGGCTACACCTTC
TRBJ2-3	.	TRBV27	.	CASSPVRRGDTDTQYF	TGTGCCAGCAGTCCAGTACGCAGGGGAGATACAGATACGCAGTATTTT
TRBJ1-5	.	TRBV23-1	.	CASSQLLQGYSNQPQHF	TGCGCCAGCAGTCAACTGCTTCAGGGATATAGCAATCAGCCCCAGCATTTT
TRBJ1-2	.	TRBV6-2/TRBV6-3	.	CASSLETAKSDYGYTF	TGTGCCAGCAGTTTGGAGACAGCGAAGTCGGACTATGGCTACACCTTC
TRBJ2-1	.	TRBV2	TRBD2	CASSERTSGYNEQFF	TGTGCCAGCAGTGAGCGGACTAGCGGATACAATGAGCAGTTCTTC
TRBJ1-2	.	TRBV5-1	TRBD1	CASSPGGTGRSWNHGYTF	TGCGCCAGCAGCCCAGGGGGGACAGGGAGGTCATGGAACCATGGCTACACCTTC
TRBJ1-2	.	TRBV29-1	.	CSVEVQGNDGYTF	TGCAGCGTTGAAGTTCAGGGGAACGATGGCTACACCTTC
TRBJ2-3	.	TRBV3-1/TRBV3-2	.	CASSQEAYTDTQYF	TGTGCCAGCAGCCAAGAAGCCTACACAGATACGCAGTATTTT
TRBJ2-1	.	TRBV6-5	TRBD1	CASSIRGNEQFF	TGTGCCAGCAGTATCAGGGGGAATGAGCAGTTCTTC
TRBJ2-1	.	TRBV7-2	TRBD1	CASSLDRGHNEQFF	TGTGCCAGCAGCTTGGACAGGGGACACAATGAGCAGTTCTTC
TRBJ1-1	.	TRBV6-5	TRBD1	CASSYPKTGGTEAFF	TGTGCCAGCAGTTACCCGAAAACAGGGGGAACTGAAGCTTTCTTT
TRBJ2-2	few	TRBV11-2	.	CASSLVGGTGELFF	TGTGCCAGCAGCTTAGTAGGCGGCACCGGGGAGCTGTTTTTT
TRBJ2-1	.	TRBV5-6	.	CASSLVPLGGALNEQFF	TGTGCCAGCAGCTTGGTTCCCCTTGGCGGGGCCCTCAATGAGCAGTTCTTC
TRBJ2-2	.	TRBV19	TRBD2	CASSTGLAGRNTGELFF	TGTGCCAGTAGCACGGGACTAGCGGGTAGGAACACCGGGGAGCTGTTTTTT
TRBJ1-6	.	TRBV27	.	CASSILGSPLHF	TGTGCCAGCAGTATTCTCGGTTCACCCCTCCACTTT
TRBJ2-7	.	TRBV7-2	TRBD1	CASSLYTGVGYEQYF	TGTGCCAGCAGCTTATATACAGGGGTGGGGTACGAGCAGTACTTC
TRBJ2-5	once	TRBV5-6	TRBD2	CASSLGSSGVSQVETQYF	TGTGCCAGCAGCTTAGGGTCTAGCGGGGTATCTCAAGTAGAGACCCAGTACTTC
TRBJ1-6	.	TRBV6-5	.	CASSYFRGSPLHF	TGTGCCAGCAGTTACTTCAGGGGCTCCCCCCTCCACTTT
TRBJ1-3	.	TRBV18	TRBD1	CASSPNGQGARNTIYF	TGTGCCAGCTCACCGAACGGACAGGGGGCCCGAAACACCATATATTTT
TRBJ1-2	.	TRBV29-1	.	CSVDQFLQTYGYTF	TGCAGCGTTGACCAATTTCTGCAGACATATGGCTACACCTTC